A selection of T cell receptor beta chains follows, all from one sample in a study of CD8 T cells in Susac syndrome. Using its own MiXCR run on the immunoSEQ multiplex PCR reads, TCRdb lists one record per CDR3 protein. The sample lists over 100,000 distinct CDR3 sequences, roughly 94% seen once, with about 0.29% in the top ten. Source material: CD8+ T cells from PBMCs. The receptor source for this set is a human donor with Susac syndrome. Both conserved end residues are part of each CDR3. D genes are given only for firm matches. Clone size is not always given. Where it is, it says once, few, many or a class for expanded clones.

J gene | V gene | clone size | D gene | CDR3 protein | CDR3 DNA
TRBJ1-5 | TRBV6-2/TRBV6-3 | . | . | CASSYYTEIQPQHF | TGTGCCAGCAGTTACTATACAGAGATTCAGCCCCAGCATTTT
TRBJ2-6 | TRBV27 | . | . | CASSPLGGANVLTF | TGTGCCAGCAGTCCCCTAGGAGGGGCCAACGTCCTGACTTTC
TRBJ2-7 | TRBV9 | . | . | CASSEGGLSSEQYF | TGTGCCAGCAGCGAGGGGGGACTTTCGTCCGAGCAGTACTTC
TRBJ1-2 | TRBV4-1 | once | . | CASSQEFQRVGYGYTF | TGCGCCAGCAGCCAAGAATTTCAACGGGTGGGCTATGGCTACACCTTC
TRBJ2-1 | TRBV7-6 | . | TRBD2 | CASSLALAGPTGSSEQFF | TGTGCCAGCAGCTTAGCCCTAGCGGGACCAACTGGGTCAAGTGAGCAGTTCTTC
TRBJ1-2 | TRBV12-3/TRBV12-4 | . | . | CASRGVRGYTF | TGTGCCAGCAGAGGTGTTCGTGGCTACACCTTC
TRBJ2-3 | TRBV6-2/TRBV6-3 | . | TRBD1 | CASSATGIRADTQYF | TGTGCCAGCAGTGCGACAGGGATCAGAGCAGATACGCAGTATTTT
TRBJ1-5 | TRBV29-1 | . | . | CSVELGSNQPQHF | TGCAGCGTTGAACTCGGTTCCAATCAGCCCCAGCATTTT
TRBJ2-7 | TRBV3-1 | . | . | CASRASGTPSSYEQYF | TGTGCCAGCAGAGCTTCCGGGACACCGAGCTCCTACGAGCAGTACTTC
TRBJ2-1 | TRBV9 | medium-sized | TRBD1 | CASSVETGPYNEQFF | TGTGCCAGCAGCGTAGAGACAGGGCCCTACAATGAGCAGTTCTTC
TRBJ1-6 | TRBV2 | . | . | CASSPVSAGEDSPLHF | TGTGCCAGCAGTCCTGTCTCGGCAGGGGAAGACTCACCCCTCCACTTT
TRBJ1-5 | TRBV4-1 | . | TRBD1 | CASSQWDRGSPQHF | TGCGCCAGCAGCCAATGGGACAGGGGATCGCCCCAGCATTTT
TRBJ2-2 | TRBV19 | . | . | CASRGEDGELFF | TGTGCCAGTAGGGGAGAGGACGGGGAGCTGTTTTTT
TRBJ2-3 | TRBV18 | . | . | CASSPGRTQTSTDTQYF | TGTGCCAGCTCACCGGGGCGGACCCAGACTAGCACAGATACGCAGTATTTT
TRBJ1-6 | TRBV9 | . | . | CASSVAGNSPLHF | TGTGCCAGCAGCGTAGCGGGCAATTCACCCCTCCACTTT
TRBJ2-7 | TRBV20-1 | . | TRBD2 | CSARDSGGDEQYF | TGCAGTGCTAGAGATTCGGGGGGGGACGAGCAGTACTTC
TRBJ2-7 | TRBV7-6 | . | TRBD2 | CASAPRGGRSYEQYF | TGTGCCAGCGCCCCTCGCGGGGGAAGATCCTACGAGCAGTACTTC
TRBJ1-2 | TRBV20-1 | . | TRBD1 | CSARSGQGARAHGYTF | TGCAGTGCTAGGTCCGGACAGGGGGCGCGAGCTCATGGCTACACCTTC
TRBJ2-1 | TRBV5-4 | . | TRBD2 | CASSLRGLAYNEQFF | TGTGCCAGCAGCTTACGGGGACTAGCCTACAATGAGCAGTTCTTC
TRBJ2-7 | TRBV11-2 | . | . | CASSFLPRAEQYF | TGTGCCAGCAGTTTCCTACCCCGTGCGGAGCAGTACTTC
TRBJ2-2 | TRBV9 | . | . | CASSVGGTYTGELFF | TGTGCCAGCAGCGTAGGTGGGACCTACACCGGGGAGCTGTTTTTT
TRBJ2-3 | TRBV11-2 | . | TRBD2 | CASSPSGPTQYF | TGTGCCAGCTCGCCTAGCGGGCCTACGCAGTATTTT
TRBJ2-7 | TRBV30 | once | . | CAWKRGYEQYF | TGTGCCTGGAAGAGGGGCTACGAGCAGTACTTC
TRBJ1-1 | TRBV5-4 | . | . | CASSFGGATEAFF | TGTGCCAGCAGCTTCGGGGGGGCCACTGAAGCTTTCTTT
TRBJ1-5 | TRBV9 | . | . | CASSVGEGGNQPQHF | TGTGCCAGCAGCGTCGGCGAGGGCGGCAATCAGCCCCAGCATTTT
TRBJ2-7 | TRBV20-1 | . | . | CSARDEGRTYEQYF | TGCAGTGCTAGAGATGAGGGGAGGACATACGAGCAGTACTTC
TRBJ2-5 | TRBV20-1 | . | TRBD2 | CSARDPSGGLGETQYF | TGCAGTGCTAGAGATCCGAGCGGGGGGCTCGGGGAGACCCAGTACTTC
TRBJ1-2 | TRBV12-3/TRBV12-4 | . | . | CASSFSGGRNYGYTF | TGTGCCAGCAGTTTCTCGGGAGGCCGGAACTATGGCTACACCTTC
TRBJ1-2 | TRBV5-4 | . | . | CASSLVGVRYGYTF | TGTGCCAGCAGCTTGGTCGGGGTTAGGTATGGCTACACCTTC
TRBJ2-7 | TRBV29-1 | . | TRBD1 | CSARTGGYEQYF | TGCAGCGCCCGGACAGGAGGCTACGAGCAGTACTTC
TRBJ2-1 | TRBV9 | . | . | CASSVAVEGGLNNEQFF | TGTGCCAGCAGCGTAGCCGTGGAGGGGGGCCTTAACAATGAGCAGTTCTTC
TRBJ1-1 | TRBV5-1 | . | TRBD1 | CASSQWQGANTEAFF | TGCGCCAGCAGCCAATGGCAGGGGGCGAACACTGAAGCTTTCTTT
TRBJ2-1 | TRBV24-1 | . | TRBD1 | CATSDNHRGHNEQFF | TGTGCCACCAGTGACAACCACAGGGGCCACAATGAGCAGTTCTTC
TRBJ2-3 | TRBV4-3 | . | TRBD2 | CASSQGPGLAYTDTQYF | TGCGCCAGCAGCCAGGGGCCGGGACTAGCGTACACAGATACGCAGTATTTT
TRBJ1-4 | TRBV7-9 | . | TRBD1 | CASSIAGTGDEKLFF | TGTGCCAGCAGCATAGCCGGGACAGGGGATGAAAAACTGTTTTTT
TRBJ2-5 | TRBV5-4 | . | . | CASSLALVGEETQYF | TGTGCCAGCAGCTTGGCTTTGGTAGGCGAAGAGACCCAGTACTTC
TRBJ2-6 | TRBV20-1 | . | . | CSARVGTGSGANVLTF | TGCAGTGCTAGAGTGGGAACCGGCTCTGGGGCCAACGTCCTGACTTTC
TRBJ2-2 | TRBV9 | . | . | CASFGGRGNTGELFF | TGTGCCAGCTTTGGCGGGCGGGGTAACACCGGGGAGCTGTTTTTT
TRBJ2-3 | TRBV20-1 | . | TRBD2 | CSAATSGLTDTQYF | TGCAGTGCTGCGACTAGCGGGCTTACAGATACGCAGTATTTT
TRBJ2-3 | TRBV11-2 | . | TRBD2 | CASSYLGTSGGTDTQYF | TGTGCCAGCAGCTACCTCGGGACTAGCGGGGGCACAGATACGCAGTATTTT
TRBJ2-5 | TRBV6-5 | few | TRBD2 | CASSSQTSGETQYF | TGTGCCAGCAGTTCCCAGACTAGCGGGGAGACCCAGTACTTC
TRBJ2-3 | TRBV7-6 | . | . | CASSLSRSDTQYF | TGTGCCAGCAGCTTATCTAGGTCAGATACGCAGTATTTT
TRBJ2-4 | TRBV12-5 | . | TRBD2 | CASGYTSGGATKNIQYF | TGTGCTAGTGGTTATACAAGCGGGGGGGCGACCAAAAACATTCAGTACTTC
TRBJ1-2 | TRBV29-1 | . | TRBD1 | CSAWEGADYGYTF | TGCAGCGCTTGGGAGGGGGCTGACTATGGCTACACCTTC
TRBJ2-7 | TRBV19 | . | . | CASSIGSGPSYEQYF | TGTGCCAGTAGTATCGGCAGCGGGCCCTCCTACGAGCAGTACTTC
TRBJ1-1 | TRBV18 | . | . | CASSPGTAMNTEAFF | TGTGCCAGCTCACCGGGGACGGCCATGAACACTGAAGCTTTCTTT
TRBJ2-2 | TRBV29-1 | . | . | CSVGPIGNRNTGELFF | TGCAGCGTTGGGCCGATAGGGAATCGGAACACCGGGGAGCTGTTTTTT
TRBJ2-1 | TRBV29-1 | once | TRBD1 | CSVESEDRGPYEQFF | TGCAGCGTTGAGAGCGAGGACAGGGGGCCGTATGAGCAGTTCTTC
TRBJ1-2 | TRBV7-9 | once | . | CASSPDGLYGYTF | TGTGCCAGCAGCCCGGACGGCTTATATGGCTACACCTTC
TRBJ1-2 | TRBV4-1 | . | . | CASSLREGGNYGYTF | TGCGCCAGCAGCCTAAGGGAGGGGGGGAACTATGGCTACACCTTC
TRBJ2-3 | TRBV27 | once | . | CASTPRGPLTDTQYF | TGTGCCAGCACCCCCCGCGGTCCATTAACAGATACGCAGTATTTT
TRBJ2-1 | TRBV29-1 | . | . | CSVVVGPRAEQFF | TGCAGCGTTGTAGTCGGGCCCCGGGCGGAGCAGTTCTTC
TRBJ2-1 | TRBV13 | . | TRBD2 | CASSQGLAANEQFF | TGTGCCAGCAGCCAGGGACTAGCGGCCAATGAGCAGTTCTTC
TRBJ2-1 | TRBV19 | . | TRBD2 | CASSIAILAGRGDEQFF | TGTGCCAGTAGTATAGCCATACTAGCGGGGCGGGGGGATGAGCAGTTCTTC
TRBJ2-7 | TRBV18 | few | . | CASSPSGEQYF | TGTGCCAGCTCACCAAGCGGAGAGCAGTACTTC
TRBJ2-5 | TRBV3-1 | once | . | CASSKRVAGETQYF | TGTGCCAGCAGCAAAAGGGTAGCCGGAGAGACCCAGTACTTC
TRBJ2-7 | TRBV6-5 | . | . | CASSYLPYYEQYF | TGTGCCAGCAGTTACCTCCCGTACTACGAGCAGTACTTC
TRBJ2-5 | TRBV11-2 | . | TRBD1 | CASSLGQAQETQYF | TGTGCCAGCAGCTTGGGACAGGCCCAAGAGACCCAGTACTTC
TRBJ2-3 | TRBV23-1 | . | . | CASRSIGHPSTDTQYF | TGCGCCAGCAGATCGATAGGACACCCTAGCACAGATACGCAGTATTTT